This entry describes one TCR beta chain. Its target is unknown. The CDR3 sequence is 14 residues long. V was shortened by 7 bases and J by 0 bases, with 13 bases between the two germline ends. Germline-derived CDR1 and CDR2 are MNHNY and SVGAGI (reference sequence). The sample is drawn from a study of T cell responses to AZD1222 COVID-19 vaccine. Study-wide results and limits: Unmutated regions of variants are reportedly targeted by nearly half of spike-specific TCRs. The donor group comprised mostly white British people and more females; the analysis possibly underestimated clonal diversity. The study sampled repertoires only after the peak T cell response.

Method: immunoSEQ multiplex PCR; TCRdb's copy keeps in-frame clones and lacks some. This table has 80,000 or so clones, roughly 90% appearing once. This sample comprised peripheral blood, obtained on day 0 of MenACWY control vaccination. This clonotype originated in an adult in good health. The chain links TRBV6-6 to TRBJ2-7, with D tentatively TRBD2 (6 bases). For the CDR3, the DNA is TGTGCCAGCACCCCCACCGGGAGCTCCTACGAGCAGTACTTC. Its translation is CASTPTGSSYEQYF.